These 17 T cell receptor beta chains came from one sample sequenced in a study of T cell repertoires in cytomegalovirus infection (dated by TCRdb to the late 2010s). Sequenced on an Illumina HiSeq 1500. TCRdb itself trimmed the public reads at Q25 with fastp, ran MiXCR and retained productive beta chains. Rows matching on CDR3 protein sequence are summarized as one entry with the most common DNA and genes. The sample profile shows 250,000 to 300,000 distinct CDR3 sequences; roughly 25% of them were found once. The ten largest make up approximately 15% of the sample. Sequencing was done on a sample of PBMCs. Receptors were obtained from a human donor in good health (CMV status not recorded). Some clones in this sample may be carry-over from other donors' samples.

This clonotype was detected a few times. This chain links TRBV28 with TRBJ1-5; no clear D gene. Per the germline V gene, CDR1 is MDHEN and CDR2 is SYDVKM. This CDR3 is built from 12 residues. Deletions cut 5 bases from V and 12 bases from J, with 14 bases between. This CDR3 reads CASSRPLELQHF. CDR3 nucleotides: TGTGCCAGCAGTCGACCCCTCGAGCTCCAGCATTTT.

The CDR3 DNA reads as TGCAGTGCTAGAGATTCGGGACAAGGGTACCAAGAGACCCAGTACTTC. Translated, it gives CSARDSGQGYQETQYF. The chain carries TRBV20-1 and TRBJ2-5, with D possibly TRBD1 on 6 matching bases. V lost 0 bases to trimming and J lost 0 bases, with 14 bases between them. This CDR3 region has 16 residues. Germline CDR1 is DFQATT and CDR2 is SNEGSKA (reference sequence).

As DNA, the CDR3 is TGTGCCAGCAGTTTAGGGCAGGGGATGGGTGAAAAACTGTTTTTT. Amino acid sequence: CASSLGQGMGEKLFF. The V call is TRBV12-3 or TRBV12-4, the J call TRBJ1-4, with TRBD1 as a possible D gene (6 bases). The germline V and J ends were trimmed by 1 base and 7 bases, with 13 bases remaining between them. The CDR3 has 15 amino acids.

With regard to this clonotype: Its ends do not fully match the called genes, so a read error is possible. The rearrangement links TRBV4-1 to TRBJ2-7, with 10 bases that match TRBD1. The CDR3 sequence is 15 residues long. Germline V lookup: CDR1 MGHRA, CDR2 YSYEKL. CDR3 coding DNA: TGTGCCAGCAGCCGAGAGGGACAGGGGACCTACGAGCAGTACTTC. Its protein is CASSREGQGTYEQYF.

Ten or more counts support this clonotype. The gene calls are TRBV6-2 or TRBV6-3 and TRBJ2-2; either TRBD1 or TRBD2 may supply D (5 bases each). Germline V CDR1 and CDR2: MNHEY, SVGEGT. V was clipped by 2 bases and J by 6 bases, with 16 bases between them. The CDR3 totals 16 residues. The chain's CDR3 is CASSYNGRGSAGELFF. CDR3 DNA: TGTGCCAGCAGTTACAATGGTCGGGGCTCTGCCGGGGAGCTGTTTTTT.

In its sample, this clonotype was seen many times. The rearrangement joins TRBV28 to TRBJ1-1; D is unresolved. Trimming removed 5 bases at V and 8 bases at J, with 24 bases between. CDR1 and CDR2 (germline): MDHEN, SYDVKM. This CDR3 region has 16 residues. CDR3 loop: CASSTIGGRERGEAFF. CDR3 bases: TGTGCCAGCAGTACCATTGGAGGGCGGGAAAGAGGAGAAGCTTTCTTT.

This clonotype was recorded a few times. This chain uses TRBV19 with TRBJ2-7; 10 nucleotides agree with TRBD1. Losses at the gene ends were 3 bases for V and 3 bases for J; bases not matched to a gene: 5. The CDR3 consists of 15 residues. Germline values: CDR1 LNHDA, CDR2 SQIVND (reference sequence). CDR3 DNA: TGTGCCAGTAGTATCCGGGGACAGGGGAGCTACGAGCAGTACTTC. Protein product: CASSIRGQGSYEQYF. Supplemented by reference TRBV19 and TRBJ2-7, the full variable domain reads DGGITQSPKYLFRKEGQNVTLSCEQNLNHDAMYWYRQDPGQGLRLIYYSQIVNDFQKGDIAEGYSVSREKKESFPLTVTSAQKNPTAFYLCASSIRGQGSYEQYFGPGTRLTVT.

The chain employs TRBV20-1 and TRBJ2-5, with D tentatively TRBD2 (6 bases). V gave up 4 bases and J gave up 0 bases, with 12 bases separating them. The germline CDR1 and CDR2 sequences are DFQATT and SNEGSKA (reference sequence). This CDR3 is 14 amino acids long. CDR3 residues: CSANLGDYQETQYF. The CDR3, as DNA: TGCAGTGCTAACCTAGGGGACTACCAAGAGACCCAGTACTTC.

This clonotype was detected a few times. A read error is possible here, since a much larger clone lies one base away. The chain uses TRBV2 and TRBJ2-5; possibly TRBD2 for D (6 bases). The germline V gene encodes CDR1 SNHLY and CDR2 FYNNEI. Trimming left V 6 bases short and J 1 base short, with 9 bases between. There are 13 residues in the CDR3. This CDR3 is CASRRDLQETQYF. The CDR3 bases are TGTGCCAGCAGGCGGGACCTCCAAGAGACCCAGTACTTC.

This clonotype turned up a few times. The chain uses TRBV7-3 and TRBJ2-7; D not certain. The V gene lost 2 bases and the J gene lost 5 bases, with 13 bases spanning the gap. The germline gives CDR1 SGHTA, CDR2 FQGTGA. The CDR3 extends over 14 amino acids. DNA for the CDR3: TGTGCCAGCAGCTTATTTGAAGGAAGCCACGAGCAGTACTTC. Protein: CASSLFEGSHEQYF. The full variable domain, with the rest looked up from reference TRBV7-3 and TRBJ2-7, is GAGVSQTPSNKVTEKGKYVELRCDPISGHTALYWYRQSLGQGPEFLIYFQGTGAADDSGLPNDRFFAVRPEGSVSTLKIQRTERGDSAVYLCASSLFEGSHEQYFGPGTRLTVT.

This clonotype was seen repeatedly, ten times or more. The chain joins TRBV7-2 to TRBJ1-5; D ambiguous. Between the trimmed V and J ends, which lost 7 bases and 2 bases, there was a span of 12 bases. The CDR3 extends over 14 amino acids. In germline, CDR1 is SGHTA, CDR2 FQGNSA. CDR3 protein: CASTRSVGNQPQHF. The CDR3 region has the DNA TGTGCCAGCACCCGTTCGGTTGGCAATCAGCCCCAGCATTTT.

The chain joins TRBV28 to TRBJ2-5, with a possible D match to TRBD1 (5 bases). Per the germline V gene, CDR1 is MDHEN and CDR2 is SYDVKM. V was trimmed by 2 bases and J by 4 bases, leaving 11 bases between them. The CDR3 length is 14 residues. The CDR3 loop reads CASSLIRAGETQYF. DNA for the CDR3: TGTGCCAGCAGTTTAATCAGGGCTGGAGAGACCCAGTACTTC.

The CDR3 here is CASSQGSSGSYTDTQYF. DNA for the CDR3: TGCGCCAGCAGCCAAGGGTCTAGCGGATCATACACAGATACGCAGTATTTT. The chain is built from TRBV4-3 and TRBJ2-3; 7 nucleotides match TRBD2. The CDR3 has 17 amino acids. With 1 base clipped from V and 2 bases from J, the junction kept 9 bases outside the gene matches. From germline, CDR1 is LGHNA and CDR2 YSLEER.

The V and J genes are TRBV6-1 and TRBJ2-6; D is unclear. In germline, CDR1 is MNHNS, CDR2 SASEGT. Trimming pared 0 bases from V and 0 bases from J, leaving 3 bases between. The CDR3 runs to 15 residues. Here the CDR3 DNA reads TGTGCCAGCAGTGAAGCCGTCTCTGGGGCCAACGTCCTGACTTTC. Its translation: CASSEAVSGANVLTF.

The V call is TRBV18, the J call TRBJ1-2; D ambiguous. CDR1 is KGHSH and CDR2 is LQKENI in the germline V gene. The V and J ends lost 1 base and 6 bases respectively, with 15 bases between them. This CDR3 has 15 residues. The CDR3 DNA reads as TGTGCCAGCTCACCACAATTCGAGACGAAAGATGGCTACACCTTC. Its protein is CASSPQFETKDGYTF.

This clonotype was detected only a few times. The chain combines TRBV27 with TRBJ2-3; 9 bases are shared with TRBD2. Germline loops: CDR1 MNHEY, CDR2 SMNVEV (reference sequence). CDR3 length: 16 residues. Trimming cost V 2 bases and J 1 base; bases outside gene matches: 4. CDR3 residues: CASSLMLAGGTDTQYF. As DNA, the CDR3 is TGTGCCAGCAGTTTAATGTTAGCGGGGGGCACAGATACGCAGTATTTT.

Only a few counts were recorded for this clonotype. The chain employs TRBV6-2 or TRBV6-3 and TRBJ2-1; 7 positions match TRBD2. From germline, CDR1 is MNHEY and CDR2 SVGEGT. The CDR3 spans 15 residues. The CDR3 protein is CAGSASGGSYNEQFF. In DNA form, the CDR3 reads TGTGCTGGGAGCGCTAGCGGAGGAAGCTACAATGAGCAGTTCTTC.